This entry describes one TCR beta chain. The antigen remains unidentified. Libraries were prepared by immunoSEQ multiplex PCR; TCRdb keeps only in-frame clonotypes and omits some of them. The data contain some 150,000 clones, around nine tenths of them singletons. The CDR3 runs to 17 residues. Trimming left V 0 bases short and J 0 bases short, with 9 bases between. Germline CDR1 SGHAT, CDR2 FQNNGV. These data are taken from a study of T cell responses to AZD1222 COVID-19 vaccine. Background on the study: Samples with a second dose at about 4 or about 12 weeks were pooled together.

Overall study findings and caveats: Spike-specific TCR depth and breadth grew after two AZD1222 doses. It should be noted that donors were predominantly white British and more often female, and clonal diversity was possibly underestimated.

This rearrangement joins TRBV11-2 to TRBJ2-6, with D perhaps matching TRBD1 (6 bases). This sequence was found in an adult in good health. The source material was peripheral blood, sampled on day 0 of AZD1222 vaccination. The CDR3 sequence: CASSLDHRVSGANVLTF. CDR3 sequence (DNA): TGTGCCAGCAGCTTAGATCACAGGGTCTCTGGGGCCAACGTCCTGACTTTC.